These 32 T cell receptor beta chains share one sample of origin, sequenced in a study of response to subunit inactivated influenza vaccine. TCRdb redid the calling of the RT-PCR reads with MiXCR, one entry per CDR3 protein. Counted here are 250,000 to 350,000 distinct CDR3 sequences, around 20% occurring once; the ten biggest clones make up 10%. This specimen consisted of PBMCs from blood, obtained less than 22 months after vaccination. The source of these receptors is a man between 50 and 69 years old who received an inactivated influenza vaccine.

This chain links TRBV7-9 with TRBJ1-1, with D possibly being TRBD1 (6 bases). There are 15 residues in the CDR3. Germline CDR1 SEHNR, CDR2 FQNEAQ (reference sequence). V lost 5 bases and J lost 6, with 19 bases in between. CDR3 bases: TGTGCCAGCAGCCCAGGGGTTTCAGGAAACGCTGAAGCTTTCTTT. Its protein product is CASSPGVSGNAEAFF.

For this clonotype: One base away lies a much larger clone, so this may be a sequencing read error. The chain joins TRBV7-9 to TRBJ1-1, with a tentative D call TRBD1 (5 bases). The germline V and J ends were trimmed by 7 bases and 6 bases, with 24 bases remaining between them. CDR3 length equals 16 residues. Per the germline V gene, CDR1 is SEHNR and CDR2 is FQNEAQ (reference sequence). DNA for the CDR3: TGTGCCAGCAACCCTGACCCTGGGGGTGGAGCGGCTGAAGCTTTCTTT. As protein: CASNPDPGGGAAEAFF.

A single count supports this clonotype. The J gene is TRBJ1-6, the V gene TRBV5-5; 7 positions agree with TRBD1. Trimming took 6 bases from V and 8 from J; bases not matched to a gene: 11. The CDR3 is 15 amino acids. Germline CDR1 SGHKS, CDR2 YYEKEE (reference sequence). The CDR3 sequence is CASNKRTGPDSPLHF. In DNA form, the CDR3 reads TGTGCCAGCAACAAACGGACAGGTCCGGATTCACCCCTCCACTTT.

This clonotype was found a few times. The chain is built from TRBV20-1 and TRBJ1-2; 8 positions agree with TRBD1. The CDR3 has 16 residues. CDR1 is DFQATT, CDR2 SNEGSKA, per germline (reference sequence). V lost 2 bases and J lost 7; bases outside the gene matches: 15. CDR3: CSARTNSDRGAGGYTF. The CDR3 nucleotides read TGCAGTGCTAGAACCAACTCTGACAGGGGCGCAGGTGGCTACACCTTC.

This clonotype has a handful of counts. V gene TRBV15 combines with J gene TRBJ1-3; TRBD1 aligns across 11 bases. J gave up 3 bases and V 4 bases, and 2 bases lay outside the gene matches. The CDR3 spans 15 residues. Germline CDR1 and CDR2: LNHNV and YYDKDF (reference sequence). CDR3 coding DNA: TGTGCCACCAGCAAGGACAGGGGGCTTGGAAACACCATATATTTT. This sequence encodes CATSKDRGLGNTIYF.

This chain's CDR3 is CSAERGTGIQYF. The CDR3, as DNA: TGCAGTGCAGAGCGGGGCACTGGCATTCAGTACTTC. J is TRBJ2-4 and V is TRBV20-1, with TRBD2 matching over 7 bases. This CDR3 has 12 residues. V gave up 6 bases and J gave up 9 bases; unmatched junction bases: 8. The V gene's germline CDR1 is DFQATT and CDR2 SNEGSKA (reference sequence).

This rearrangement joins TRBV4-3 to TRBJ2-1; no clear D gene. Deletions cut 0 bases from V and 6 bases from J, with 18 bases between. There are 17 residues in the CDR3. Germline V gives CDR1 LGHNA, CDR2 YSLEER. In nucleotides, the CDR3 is TGCGCCAGCAGCCAAGAAGGCTCTTCCCTCCGTAGCAATGAGCAGTTCTTC. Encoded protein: CASSQEGSSLRSNEQFF.

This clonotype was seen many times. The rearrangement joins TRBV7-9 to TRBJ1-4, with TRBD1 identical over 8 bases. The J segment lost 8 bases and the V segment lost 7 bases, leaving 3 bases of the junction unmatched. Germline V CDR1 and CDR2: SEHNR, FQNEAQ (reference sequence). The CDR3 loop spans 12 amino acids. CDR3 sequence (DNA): TGTGCCAGCAACCCAGGGGGCGAAAAACTGTTTTTT. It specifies CASNPGGEKLFF.

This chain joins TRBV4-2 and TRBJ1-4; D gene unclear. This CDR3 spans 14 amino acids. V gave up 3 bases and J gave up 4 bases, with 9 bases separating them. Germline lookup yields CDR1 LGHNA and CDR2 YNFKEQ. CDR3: CASSHGPNNEKLFF. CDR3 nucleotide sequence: TGTGCCAGCAGCCACGGACCGAATAATGAAAAACTGTTTTTT.

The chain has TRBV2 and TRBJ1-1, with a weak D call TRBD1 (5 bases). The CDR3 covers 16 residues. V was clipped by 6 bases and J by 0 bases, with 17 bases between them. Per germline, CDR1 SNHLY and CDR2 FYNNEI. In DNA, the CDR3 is TGTGCCAGCAGGGGAACGGGGATGGACATGAACACTGAAGCTTTCTTT. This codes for CASRGTGMDMNTEAFF. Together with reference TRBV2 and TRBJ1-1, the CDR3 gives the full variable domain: EPEVTQTPSHQVTQMGQEVILRCVPISNHLYFYWYRQILGQKVEFLVSFYNNEISEKSEIFDDQFSVERPDGSNFTLKIRSTKLEDSAMYFCASRGTGMDMNTEAFFGQGTRLTVV.

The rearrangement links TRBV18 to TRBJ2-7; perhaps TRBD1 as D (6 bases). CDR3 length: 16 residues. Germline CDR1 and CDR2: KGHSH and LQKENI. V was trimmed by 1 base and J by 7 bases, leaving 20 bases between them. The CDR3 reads CASSPLRAGDMQEQYF. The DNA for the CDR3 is TGTGCCAGCTCACCACTTAGAGCAGGGGATATGCAAGAGCAGTACTTC.

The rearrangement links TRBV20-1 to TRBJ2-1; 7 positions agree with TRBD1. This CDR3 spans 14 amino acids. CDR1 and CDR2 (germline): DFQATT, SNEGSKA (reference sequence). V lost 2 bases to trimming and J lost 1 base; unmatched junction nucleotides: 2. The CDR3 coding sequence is TGCAGTGCTAGACAGGGGGTATCCTACAATGAGCAGTTCTTC. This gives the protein CSARQGVSYNEQFF.

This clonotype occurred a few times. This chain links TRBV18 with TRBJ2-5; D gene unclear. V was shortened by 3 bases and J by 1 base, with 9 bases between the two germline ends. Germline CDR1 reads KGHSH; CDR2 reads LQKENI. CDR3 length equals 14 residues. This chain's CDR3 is CASSPGRSQETQYF. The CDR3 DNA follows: TGTGCCAGCTCACCGGGTCGGTCCCAAGAGACCCAGTACTTC.

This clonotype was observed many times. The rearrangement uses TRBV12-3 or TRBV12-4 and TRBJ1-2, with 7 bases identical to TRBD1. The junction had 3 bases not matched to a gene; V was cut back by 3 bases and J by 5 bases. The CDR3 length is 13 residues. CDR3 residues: CASSFRGEYGYTF. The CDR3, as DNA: TGTGCCAGCAGTTTCAGGGGGGAGTATGGCTACACCTTC.

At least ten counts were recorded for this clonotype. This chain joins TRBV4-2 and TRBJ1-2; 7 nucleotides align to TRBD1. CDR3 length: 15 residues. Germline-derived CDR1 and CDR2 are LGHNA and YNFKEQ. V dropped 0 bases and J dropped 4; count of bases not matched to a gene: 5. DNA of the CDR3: TGTGCCAGCAGCCAAGACCCGGGACAGAGCTATGGCTACACCTTC. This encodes CASSQDPGQSYGYTF.

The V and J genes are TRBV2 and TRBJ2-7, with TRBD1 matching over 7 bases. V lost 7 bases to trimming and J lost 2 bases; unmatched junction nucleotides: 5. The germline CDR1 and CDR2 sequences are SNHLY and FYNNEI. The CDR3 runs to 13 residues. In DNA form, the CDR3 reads TGTGCCAGCAATCGACAGGGTCCCTACGAGCAGTACTTC. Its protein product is CASNRQGPYEQYF. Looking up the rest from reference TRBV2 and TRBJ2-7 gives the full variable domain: EPEVTQTPSHQVTQMGQEVILRCVPISNHLYFYWYRQILGQKVEFLVSFYNNEISEKSEIFDDQFSVERPDGSNFTLKIRSTKLEDSAMYFCASNRQGPYEQYFGPGTRLTVT.

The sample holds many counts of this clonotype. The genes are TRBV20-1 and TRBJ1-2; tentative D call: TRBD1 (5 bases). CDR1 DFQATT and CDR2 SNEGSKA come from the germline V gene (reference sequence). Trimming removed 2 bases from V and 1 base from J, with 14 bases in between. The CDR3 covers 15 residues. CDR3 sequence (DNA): TGCAGTGCTAGAACGCAAGGGGCCAGTAACTATGGCTACACCTTC. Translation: CSARTQGASNYGYTF.

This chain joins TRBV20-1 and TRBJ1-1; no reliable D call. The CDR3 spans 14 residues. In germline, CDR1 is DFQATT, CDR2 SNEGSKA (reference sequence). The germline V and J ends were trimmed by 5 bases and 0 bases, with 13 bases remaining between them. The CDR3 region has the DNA TGCAGTGCTCCCCGGTCAGGTTTGAACACTGAAGCTTTCTTT. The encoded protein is CSAPRSGLNTEAFF.

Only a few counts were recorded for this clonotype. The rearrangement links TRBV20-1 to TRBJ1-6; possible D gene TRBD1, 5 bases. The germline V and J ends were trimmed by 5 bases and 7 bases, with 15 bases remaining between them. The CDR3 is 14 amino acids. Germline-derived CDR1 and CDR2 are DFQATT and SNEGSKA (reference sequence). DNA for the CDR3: TGCAGTGCTGTCACCGGGACCGCAAATTCACCCCTCCACTTT. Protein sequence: CSAVTGTANSPLHF.

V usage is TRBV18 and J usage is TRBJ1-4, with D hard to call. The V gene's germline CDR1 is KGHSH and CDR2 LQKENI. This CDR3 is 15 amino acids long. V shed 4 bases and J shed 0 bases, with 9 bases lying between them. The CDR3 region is CASSLNLATNEKLFF. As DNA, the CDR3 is TGTGCCAGCTCACTGAATCTCGCAACTAATGAAAAACTGTTTTTT.

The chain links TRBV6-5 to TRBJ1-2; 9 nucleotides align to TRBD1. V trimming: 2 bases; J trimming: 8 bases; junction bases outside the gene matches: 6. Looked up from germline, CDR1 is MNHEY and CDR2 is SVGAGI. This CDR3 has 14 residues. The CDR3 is CASSYTRDRVGYTF. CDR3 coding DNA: TGTGCCAGCAGTTACACCCGGGACAGGGTCGGCTACACCTTC.

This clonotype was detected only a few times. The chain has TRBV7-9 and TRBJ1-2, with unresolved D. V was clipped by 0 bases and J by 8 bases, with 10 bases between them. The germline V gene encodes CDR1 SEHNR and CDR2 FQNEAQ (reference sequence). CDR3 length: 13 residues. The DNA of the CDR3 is TGTGCCAGCAGCTTAGCCCGGTCCTGGGGCTACACCTTC. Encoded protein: CASSLARSWGYTF.

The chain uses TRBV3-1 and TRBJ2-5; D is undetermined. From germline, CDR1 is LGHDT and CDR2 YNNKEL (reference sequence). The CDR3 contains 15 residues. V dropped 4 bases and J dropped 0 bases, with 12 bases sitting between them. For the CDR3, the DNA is TGTGCCAGCAGCCCTACTTCATCGTACCAAGAGACCCAGTACTTC. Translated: CASSPTSSYQETQYF.

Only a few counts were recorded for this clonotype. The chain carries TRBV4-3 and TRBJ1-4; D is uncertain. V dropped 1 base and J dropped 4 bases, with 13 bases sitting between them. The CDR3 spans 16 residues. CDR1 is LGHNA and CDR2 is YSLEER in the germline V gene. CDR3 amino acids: CASSQVGTAINEKLFF. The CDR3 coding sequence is TGCGCCAGCAGCCAAGTTGGTACAGCCATTAATGAAAAACTGTTTTTT.

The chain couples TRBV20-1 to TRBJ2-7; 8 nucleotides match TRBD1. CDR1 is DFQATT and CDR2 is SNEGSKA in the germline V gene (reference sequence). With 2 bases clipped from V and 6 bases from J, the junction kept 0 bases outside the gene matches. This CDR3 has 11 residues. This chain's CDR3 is CSARTGGEQYF. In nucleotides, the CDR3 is TGCAGTGCTAGAACAGGGGGCGAGCAGTACTTC.

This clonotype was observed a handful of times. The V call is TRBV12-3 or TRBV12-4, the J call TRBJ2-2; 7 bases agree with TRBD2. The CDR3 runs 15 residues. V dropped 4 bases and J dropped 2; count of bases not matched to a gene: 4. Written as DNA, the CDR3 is TGTGCCAGCAGTTACAGCGGGGCCAACACCGGGGAGCTGTTTTTT. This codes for CASSYSGANTGELFF.

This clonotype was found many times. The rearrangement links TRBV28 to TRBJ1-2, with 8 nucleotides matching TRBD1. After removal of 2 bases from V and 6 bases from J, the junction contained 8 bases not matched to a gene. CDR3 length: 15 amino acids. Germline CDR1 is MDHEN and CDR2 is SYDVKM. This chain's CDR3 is CASSLDSGGINGYTF. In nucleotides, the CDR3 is TGTGCCAGCAGTTTAGATTCAGGGGGCATCAATGGCTACACCTTC.

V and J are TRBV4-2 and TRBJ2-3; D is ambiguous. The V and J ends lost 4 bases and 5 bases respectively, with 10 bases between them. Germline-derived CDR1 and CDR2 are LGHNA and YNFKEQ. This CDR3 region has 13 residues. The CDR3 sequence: CASSPPRVDTQYF. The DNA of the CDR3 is TGTGCCAGCAGCCCTCCACGGGTAGATACGCAGTATTTT.

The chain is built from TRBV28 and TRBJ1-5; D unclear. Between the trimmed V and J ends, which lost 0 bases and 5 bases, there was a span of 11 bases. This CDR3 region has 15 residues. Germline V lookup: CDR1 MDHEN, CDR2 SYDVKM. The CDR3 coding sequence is TGTGCCAGCAGTTTATGGAAAGGGCCGGATCAGCCCCAGCATTTT. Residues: CASSLWKGPDQPQHF.

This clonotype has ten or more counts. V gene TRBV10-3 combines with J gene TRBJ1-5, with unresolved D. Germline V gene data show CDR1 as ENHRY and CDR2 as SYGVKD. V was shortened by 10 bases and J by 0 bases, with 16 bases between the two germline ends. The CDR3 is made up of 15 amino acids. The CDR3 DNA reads TGTGCCACAACACCTACTGGGAGTAGCAATCAGCCCCAGCATTTT. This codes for CATTPTGSSNQPQHF.

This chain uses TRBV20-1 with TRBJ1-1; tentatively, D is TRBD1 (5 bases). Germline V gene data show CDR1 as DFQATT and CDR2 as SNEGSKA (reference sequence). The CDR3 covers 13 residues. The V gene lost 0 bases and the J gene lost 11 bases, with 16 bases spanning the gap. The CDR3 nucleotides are TGCAGTGCTAGAGATCCCGGGGGGAGGGTGGCTTTCTTT. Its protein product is CSARDPGGRVAFF.

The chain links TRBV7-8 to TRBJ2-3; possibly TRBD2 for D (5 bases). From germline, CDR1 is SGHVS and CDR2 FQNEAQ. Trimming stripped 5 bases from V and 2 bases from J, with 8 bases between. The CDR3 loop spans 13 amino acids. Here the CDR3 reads CASSPGITDTQYF. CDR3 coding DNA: TGTGCCAGCAGCCCCGGGATCACAGATACGCAGTATTTT.